This T cell receptor (beta chain) was sequenced during a study of blood T cell repertoires in COVID-19. This clone was detected ten times or more. Using immunoSEQ multiplex PCR, the repertoire was profiled, and TCRdb retains in-frame clones only, with some absent. The data contain tens of thousands of clones, 90% of them singletons. V was shortened by 4 bases and J by 2 bases, with 12 bases between the two germline ends. From germline, CDR1 is SGHVS and CDR2 FNYEAQ. CDR3 length equals 14 residues. The chain joins TRBV7-6 to TRBJ2-7; D possibly corresponds to TRBD1 (6 bases). The source material was peripheral blood. The sequence was collected from a human donor in a cohort sampled during active COVID-19. As DNA, the CDR3 is TGTGCCAGCAGCTCAGAAACAGGGCCCTACGAGCAGTACTTC. This gives the protein CASSSETGPYEQYF.